This TCR beta chain was sequenced for a study of T cell changes during pregnancy in multiple sclerosis. Sequencing was performed with immunoSEQ multiplex PCR; in TCRdb, only in-frame clones are kept and a portion is missing. Found here are more than 40,000 clones, 80% to 90% of them singletons; the top ten hold more than 0.6%. The V end was cut by 3 bases, the J end by 4 bases, with 9 bases between. This CDR3 comprises 14 residues. The germline V gene has CDR1 MNHNS and CDR2 SASEGT. The specimen comprised CD4+ T cells from peripheral blood mononuclear cells, sampled in the first trimester of pregnancy. The clonotype comes from a female donor with multiple sclerosis, enrolled in a pregnancy study. The chain is built from TRBV6-1 and TRBJ2-2; D gene ambiguous. The CDR3 nucleotides are TGTGCCAGCAGTGAGCAGTCCTTCACCGGGGAGCTGTTTTTT. Translated: CASSEQSFTGELFF.